These 26 T cell receptor beta chains were sequenced from one sample in a study of blood T cells in healthy people across ages. Primed by a sample-barcoded 5' primer and a J-beta primer mix, a second PCR proceeded for 7 to 11 cycles. MiXCR, run by TCRdb on the 5' RACE reads, gives a single entry per CDR3 protein. Of under 800,000 distinct CDR3 sequences listed, around a fifth were seen once; the top ten hold 3% to 4%. The material sequenced was blood. The receptors shown here come from a man aged 65 to 79 in good health.

This clonotype was recorded a few times. This rearrangement joins TRBV25-1 to TRBJ2-5; D uncertain. This CDR3 spans 11 amino acids. V was trimmed by 8 bases and J by 5 bases, leaving 9 bases between them. Germline CDR1 MGHDK, CDR2 SYGVNS. CDR3 protein: CASRRSETQYF. CDR3 nucleotides: TGTGCCAGCCGCCGGAGTGAGACCCAGTACTTC.

The V gene is TRBV5-1, the J gene TRBJ2-1; D gene unclear. V was pared by 0 bases and J by 4 bases, with 8 bases between. The CDR3 loop spans 14 amino acids. CDR1 is SGHRS, CDR2 YFSETQ, per germline. CDR3 nucleotides: TGCGCCAGCAGCTTGGAACTGAAGTACAATGAGCAGTTCTTC. Its protein is CASSLELKYNEQFF. The full variable domain, completed using reference TRBV5-1 and TRBJ2-1, is KAGVTQTPRYLIKTRGQQVTLSCSPISGHRSVSWYQQTPGQGLQFLFEYFSETQRNKGNFPGRFSGRQFSNSRSEMNVSTLELGDSALYLCASSLELKYNEQFFGPGTRLTVL.

The chain links TRBV4-2 to TRBJ2-2; 7 nucleotides align to TRBD1. Germline CDR1 and CDR2: LGHNA and YNFKEQ. The CDR3 extends over 14 amino acids. The trim removed 4 bases at V and 8 bases at J, leaving 7 bases unmatched. CDR3 nucleotide sequence: TGTGCCAGCAGCCCGGGACAGATGCTTGGGGAGCTGTTTTTT. Translation gives CASSPGQMLGELFF.

In this sample, this clonotype turned up a few times. One end of the junction varies from germline; a read error may be responsible. The V and J genes are TRBV20-1 and TRBJ2-5; D is uncertain. This CDR3 contains 11 residues. Per germline, CDR1 DFQATT and CDR2 SNEGSKA (reference sequence). CDR3 region: CSGVQQETPYF. The CDR3 DNA follows: TGCAGTGGGGTACAGCAAGAGACCCCGTACTTC.

V and J are TRBV10-3 and TRBJ1-1; D may be TRBD1 (6 bases). This CDR3 region has 12 residues. V was trimmed by 5 bases and J by 3 bases, leaving 7 bases between them. CDR1 ENHRY and CDR2 SYGVKD come from the germline V gene. The CDR3 nucleotides are TGTGCCATCAGTAACAGGGACACTGAAGCTTTCTTT. Encoded protein: CAISNRDTEAFF.

The chain links TRBV5-6 to TRBJ1-2; the D gene is possibly TRBD1 (5 bases). The length of the CDR3 is 16 residues. V lost 4 bases and J 4 bases, leaving 20 bases between the germline ends. Germline V gene lookup returns CDR1 SGHDT and CDR2 YYEEEE. The CDR3 sequence: CASSGPGTTGSYGYTF. The CDR3 DNA is TGTGCCAGCAGCGGCCCGGGAACTACAGGTTCCTATGGCTACACCTTC.

In its sample, this clonotype was seen a few times. The chain couples TRBV2 to TRBJ2-3; the D gene could be TRBD1 or TRBD2 (5 bases each). Per the germline V gene, CDR1 is SNHLY and CDR2 is FYNNEI. CDR3 length: 13 amino acids. Trimming removed 7 bases at V and 4 bases at J, with 12 bases between. The CDR3, as DNA: TGTGCCAGCAACCTACGGGGCCCAGATACGCAGTATTTT. It translates to CASNLRGPDTQYF.

This clonotype has more than one count but fewer than ten. The chain joins TRBV6-6 to TRBJ2-3, with 7 bases fitting TRBD1. V shed 7 bases and J 4 bases; nucleotides not matched to a gene: 11. This CDR3 region has 15 residues. The germline CDR1 and CDR2 sequences are MNHNY and SVGAGI (reference sequence). CDR3 nucleotide sequence: TGTGCCAGCACCGAGACAGGGTTGGTTTCAGATACGCAGTATTTT. This gives the protein CASTETGLVSDTQYF.

A word on this clonotype: A much larger clone differs by one base, so this may be a read error. CDR3 residues: CASSLLVNTGELCF. CDR3 nucleotide sequence: TGTGCCAGCAGCTTACTGGTGAACACCGGGGAGCTGTGTTTT. This chain uses TRBV7-9 with TRBJ2-2; possible D gene TRBD2, 5 bases. From germline, CDR1 is SEHNR and CDR2 FQNEAQ (reference sequence). This CDR3 has 14 residues.

This rearrangement joins TRBV7-6 to TRBJ2-2; D might be TRBD1 (6 bases). Trimming pared 1 base from V and 4 bases from J, leaving 10 bases between. Germline-derived CDR1 and CDR2 are SGHVS and FNYEAQ. CDR3 length equals 15 residues. CDR3 protein: CASSLDTGSTGELFF. The CDR3 DNA follows: TGTGCCAGCAGCTTAGATACAGGGAGCACCGGGGAGCTGTTTTTT.

The chain joins TRBV3-1 to TRBJ2-5; 7 nucleotides match TRBD2. Near its end, the DNA agrees better with TRBJ2-1, so the J call may be wrong. The germline V gene encodes CDR1 LGHDT and CDR2 YNNKEL (reference sequence). The CDR3 is 14 amino acids. The CDR3 DNA sequence: TGTGCCAGCAGCCAAATGGGAGGGCGAAATGAGCAGTTCTTC. Its protein is CASSQMGGRNEQFF.

The chain joins TRBV20-1 to TRBJ2-1, with 7 bases lining up with TRBD2. V lost 1 base, J lost 4 bases, and 10 bases stayed unmatched. The CDR3 loop spans 16 amino acids. Per germline, CDR1 DFQATT and CDR2 SNEGSKA (reference sequence). The CDR3 coding sequence is TGCAGTGCTAGAGTGGGCGGGAGTAGCAGTTACAATGAGCAGTTCTTC. It encodes CSARVGGSSSYNEQFF.

This clonotype was counted a few times. This rearrangement joins TRBV6-2 or TRBV6-3 to TRBJ2-1; TRBD2 aligns across 11 bases. The DNA matches TRBJ2-7 better at its end, which makes the J call doubtful. Germline CDR1 MNHEY, CDR2 SVGEGT. The CDR3 extends over 14 amino acids. CDR3 loop: CASIASSGRNEQYF. In DNA, the CDR3 is TGTGCCAGCATTGCGTCTAGCGGGAGGAACGAGCAGTACTTC.

This clonotype has a handful of counts. As the CDR3 is not closed by the conserved phenylalanine or tryptophan, this likely results from a read error. The chain employs TRBV29-1 and TRBJ2-7; D perhaps matches TRBD1 (5 bases). CDR3 size: 12 residues. The V and J ends lost 5 bases and 0 bases respectively, with 8 bases between them. Germline V lookup: CDR1 SQVTM, CDR2 ANQGSEA. The CDR3 DNA is TGCAGCGTTCTAGGGGACTCCTACGAGCAGTACCTC. Its protein product is CSVLGDSYEQYL.

This clonotype was observed at least ten times. The chain uses TRBV28 and TRBJ2-3, with D perhaps TRBD1 (6 bases). Germline lookup yields CDR1 MDHEN and CDR2 SYDVKM. The CDR3 has 14 amino acids. V was pared by 6 bases and J by 1 base, with 11 bases between. As DNA, the CDR3 is TGTGCCAGCAGCACCCCAGGGGGCACAGATACGCAGTATTTT. Protein sequence: CASSTPGGTDTQYF.

This sequence joins TRBV5-1 and TRBJ2-3; D is undetermined. The CDR3 consists of 13 residues. Looked up from germline, CDR1 is SGHRS and CDR2 is YFSETQ. The V gene lost 2 bases and the J gene lost 2 bases, with 6 bases spanning the gap. This CDR3 reads CASSFTPTDTQYF. The CDR3 nucleotides read TGCGCCAGCAGCTTTACACCCACAGATACGCAGTATTTT.

Here the CDR3 DNA reads TGCGCCAGCAGCTTGGGCGCCCATCTACTTACCGGGGAATCTGAGCAGTTCTTC. This sequence encodes CASSLGAHLLTGESEQFF. The V call is TRBV5-1, the J call TRBJ2-1; a possible D gene is TRBD2 (5 bases). Trimming took off 0 bases at V and 9 bases at J, with 25 bases between the two ends. Germline V gene sequence: CDR1 SGHRS, CDR2 YFSETQ. The CDR3 has 18 residues.

This clonotype was counted between two and nine times. The V gene is TRBV6-1, the J gene TRBJ2-3, with 7 bases lining up with TRBD1. Germline V CDR1 and CDR2: MNHNS, SASEGT. CDR3 length: 14 residues. The V segment lost 10 bases and the J segment 2 bases; nucleotides outside the gene matches: 9. CDR3 residues: CATRQGHHTDTQYF. CDR3 DNA: TGTGCCACCCGACAGGGACACCACACAGATACGCAGTATTTT.

This clonotype was detected ten times or more. J is TRBJ1-4 and V is TRBV29-1; D gene unclear. There are 12 residues in the CDR3. From germline, CDR1 is SQVTM and CDR2 ANQGSEA. Deletions cut 6 bases from V and 4 bases from J, with 9 bases between. CDR3 in amino acids: CSVSGDNEKLFF. Written as DNA, the CDR3 is TGCAGCGTCAGTGGGGATAATGAAAAACTGTTTTTT.

This clonotype was detected only a few times. This sequence joins TRBV28 and TRBJ1-4, with a tentative D call TRBD1 (6 bases). Germline loops: CDR1 MDHEN, CDR2 SYDVKM. Trimming removed 3 bases at V and 11 bases at J, with 13 bases between. The CDR3 runs 13 residues. This CDR3 reads CASSFPGEVKLFF. The CDR3 DNA reads TGTGCCAGCAGTTTCCCAGGGGAGGTCAAACTGTTTTTT.

The chain uses TRBV4-3 and TRBJ2-1; D assignment may be TRBD1 or TRBD2 (5 bases each). Germline CDR1 and CDR2: LGHNA and YSLEER. CDR3 size: 13 residues. With 1 base removed from V and 9 bases from J, the gap between germline ends came to 10 bases. CDR3 DNA: TGCGCCAGCAGCCAAGTCCCAGGGACTGAGCAGTTCTTC. It codes for CASSQVPGTEQFF.

Note on this clonotype: A junction boundary mismatches the germline segment, possibly from a read error. The chain links TRBV2 to TRBJ1-1; tentative D call: TRBD1 (5 bases). Germline V gives CDR1 SNHLY, CDR2 FYNNEI. The length of the CDR3 is 13 residues. Here the CDR3 reads CASLPGGNTEAFF. The CDR3 DNA sequence: TGTGCCAGCCTTCCCGGGGGGAACACTGAAGCGTTCTTT. Full variable domain (rest looked up from reference TRBV2 and TRBJ1-1): EPEVTQTPSHQVTQMGQEVILRCVPISNHLYFYWYRQILGQKVEFLVSFYNNEISEKSEIFDDQFSVERPDGSNFTLKIRSTKLEDSAMYFCASLPGGNTEAFFGQGTRLTVV.

This clonotype turned up a few times. This chain connects TRBV28 to TRBJ2-7; possible D gene TRBD1, 5 bases. The CDR3 is 12 amino acids. V lost 6 bases and J 5 bases, leaving 11 bases between the germline ends. Germline V gene data show CDR1 as MDHEN and CDR2 as SYDVKM. The CDR3 DNA reads as TGTGCCAGCAGAGGGCAGGGAAACGAGCAGTACTTC. Translating it yields CASRGQGNEQYF. The variable domain in full, completed from reference TRBV28 and TRBJ2-7, reads DVKVTQSSRYLVKRTGEKVFLECVQDMDHENMFWYRQDPGLGLRLIYFSYDVKMKEKGDIPEGYSVSREKKERFSLILESASTNQTSMYLCASRGQGNEQYFGPGTRLTVT.

The chain employs TRBV10-1 and TRBJ2-2; D is unresolved. The CDR3 contains 13 residues. V lost 4 bases and J lost 2, with 5 bases in between. Per the germline V gene, CDR1 is WNHNN and CDR2 is SYGVQD (reference sequence). The CDR3 nucleotides are TGCGCCAGCAGTGCCCACAACACCGGGGAGCTGTTTTTT. Its translation: CASSAHNTGELFF.

The chain links TRBV19 to TRBJ2-3; TRBD2 agrees at 10 bases. Germline V CDR1 and CDR2: LNHDA, SQIVND (reference sequence). The trim removed 7 bases at V and 2 bases at J, leaving 12 bases unmatched. CDR3 length: 17 amino acids. CDR3 loop: CASKVAISGRSTDTQYF. CDR3 DNA sequence: TGTGCCAGTAAAGTCGCAATTAGCGGGAGGTCCACAGATACGCAGTATTTT. The variable domain in full, completed from reference TRBV19 and TRBJ2-3, reads DGGITQSPKYLFRKEGQNVTLSCEQNLNHDAMYWYRQDPGQGLRLIYYSQIVNDFQKGDIAEGYSVSREKKESFPLTVTSAQKNPTAFYLCASKVAISGRSTDTQYFGPGTRLTVL.

Only a few counts were recorded for this clonotype. The J gene is TRBJ2-5, the V gene TRBV12-3 or TRBV12-4; 12 bases are a match to TRBD2. Near its end, the DNA agrees better with TRBJ2-7, so the J call may be wrong. The CDR3 covers 14 residues. DNA for the CDR3: TGTGCCAGCCGAAGGGGGACTAGCGGGTACGAGCAGTACTTC. It yields the protein CASRRGTSGYEQYF.